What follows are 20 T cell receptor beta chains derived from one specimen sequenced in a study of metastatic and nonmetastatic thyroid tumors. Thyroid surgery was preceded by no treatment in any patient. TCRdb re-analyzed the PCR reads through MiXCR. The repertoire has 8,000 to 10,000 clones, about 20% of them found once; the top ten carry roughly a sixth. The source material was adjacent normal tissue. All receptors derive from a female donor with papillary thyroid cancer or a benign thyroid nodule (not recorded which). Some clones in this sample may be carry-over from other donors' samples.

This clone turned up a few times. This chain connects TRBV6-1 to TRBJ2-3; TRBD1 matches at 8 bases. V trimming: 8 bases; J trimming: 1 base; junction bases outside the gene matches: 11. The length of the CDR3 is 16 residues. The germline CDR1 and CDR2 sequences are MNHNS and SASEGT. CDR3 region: CASSLDRAPRTDTQYF. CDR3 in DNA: TGTGCCAGCTCACTGGACAGGGCTCCTCGCACAGATACGCAGTATTTT.

The CDR3 nucleotides read TGTGCCAGCAAGCCCATGGGGACAGGGTCTTACGAGCAGTACTTC. It specifies CASKPMGTGSYEQYF. This sequence joins TRBV6-2 or TRBV6-3 and TRBJ2-7; 9 bases fit TRBD1. This CDR3 has 15 amino acids. Germline V gene data show CDR1 as MNHEY and CDR2 as SVGEGT. V trimming: 7 bases; J trimming: 4 bases; junction bases outside the gene matches: 11.

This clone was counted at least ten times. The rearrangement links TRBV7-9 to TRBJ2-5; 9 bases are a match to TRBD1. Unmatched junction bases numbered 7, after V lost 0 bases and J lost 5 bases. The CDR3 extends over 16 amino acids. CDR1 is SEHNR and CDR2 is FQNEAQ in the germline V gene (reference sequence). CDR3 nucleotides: TGTGCCAGCAGCTTAGCGCGTCTTGGGACAGGGGAGACCCAGTACTTC. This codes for CASSLARLGTGETQYF.

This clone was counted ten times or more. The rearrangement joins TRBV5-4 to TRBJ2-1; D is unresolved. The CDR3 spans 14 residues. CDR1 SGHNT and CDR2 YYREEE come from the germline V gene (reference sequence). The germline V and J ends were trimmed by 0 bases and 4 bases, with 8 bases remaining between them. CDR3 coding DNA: TGTGCCAGCAGCTTGGACTTATCGTACAATGAGCAGTTCTTC. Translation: CASSLDLSYNEQFF. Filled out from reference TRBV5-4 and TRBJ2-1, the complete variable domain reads ETGVTQSPTHLIKTRGQQVTLRCSSQSGHNTVSWYQQALGQGPQFIFQYYREEENGRGNFPPRFSGLQFPNYSSELNVNALELDDSALYLCASSLDLSYNEQFFGPGTRLTVL.

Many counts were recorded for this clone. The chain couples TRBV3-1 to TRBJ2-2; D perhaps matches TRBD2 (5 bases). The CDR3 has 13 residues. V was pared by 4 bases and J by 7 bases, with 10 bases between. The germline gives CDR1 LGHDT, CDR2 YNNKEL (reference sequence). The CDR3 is CASSRGLNGELFF. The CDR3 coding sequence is TGTGCCAGCAGCCGAGGACTGAACGGGGAGCTGTTTTTT. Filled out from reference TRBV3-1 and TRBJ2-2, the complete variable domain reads DTAVSQTPKYLVTQMGNDKSIKCEQNLGHDTMYWYKQDSKKFLKIMFSYNNKELIINETVPNRFSPKSPDKAHLNLHINSLELGDSAVYFCASSRGLNGELFFGEGSRLTVL.

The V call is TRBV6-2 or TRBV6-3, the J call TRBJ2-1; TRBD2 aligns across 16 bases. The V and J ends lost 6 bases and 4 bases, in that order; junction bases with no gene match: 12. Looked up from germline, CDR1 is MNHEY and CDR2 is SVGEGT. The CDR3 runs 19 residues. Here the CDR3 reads CASRVGTSGGGPFYNEQFF. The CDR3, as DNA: TGTGCCAGCAGGGTCGGGACTAGCGGGGGGGGCCCCTTTTACAATGAGCAGTTCTTC.

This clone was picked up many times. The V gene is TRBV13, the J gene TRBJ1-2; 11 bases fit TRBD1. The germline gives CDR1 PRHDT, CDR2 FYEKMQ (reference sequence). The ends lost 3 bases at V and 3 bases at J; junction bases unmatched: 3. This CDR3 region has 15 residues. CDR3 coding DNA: TGTGCCAGCAGCTTGGACAGGGGGCTTTACTATGGCTACACCTTC. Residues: CASSLDRGLYYGYTF.

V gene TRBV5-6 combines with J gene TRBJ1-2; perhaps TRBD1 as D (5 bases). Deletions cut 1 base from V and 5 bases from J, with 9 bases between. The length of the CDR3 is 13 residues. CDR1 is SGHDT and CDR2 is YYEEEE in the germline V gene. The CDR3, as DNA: TGTGCCAGCAGCTTGTACAGGAAGTATGGCTACACCTTC. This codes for CASSLYRKYGYTF.

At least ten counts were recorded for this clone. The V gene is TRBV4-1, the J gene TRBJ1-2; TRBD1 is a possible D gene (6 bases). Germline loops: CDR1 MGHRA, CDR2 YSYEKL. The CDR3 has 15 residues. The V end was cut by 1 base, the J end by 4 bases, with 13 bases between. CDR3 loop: CASSQVTGTFYGYTF. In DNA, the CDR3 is TGCGCCAGCAGCCAAGTGACAGGAACGTTCTATGGCTACACCTTC.

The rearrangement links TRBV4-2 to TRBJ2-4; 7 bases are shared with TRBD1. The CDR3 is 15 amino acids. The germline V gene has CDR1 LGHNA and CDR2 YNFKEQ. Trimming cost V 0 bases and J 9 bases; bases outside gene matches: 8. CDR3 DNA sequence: TGTGCCAGCAGCCAAGATGAGGGGGCCCTACGCATTCAGTACTTC. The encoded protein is CASSQDEGALRIQYF.

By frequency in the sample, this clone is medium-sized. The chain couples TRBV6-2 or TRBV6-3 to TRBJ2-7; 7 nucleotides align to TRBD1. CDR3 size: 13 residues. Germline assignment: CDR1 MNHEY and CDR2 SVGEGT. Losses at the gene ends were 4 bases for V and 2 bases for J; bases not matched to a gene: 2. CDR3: CASSFGQAYEQYF. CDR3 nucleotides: TGTGCCAGCAGTTTCGGACAGGCCTACGAGCAGTACTTC.

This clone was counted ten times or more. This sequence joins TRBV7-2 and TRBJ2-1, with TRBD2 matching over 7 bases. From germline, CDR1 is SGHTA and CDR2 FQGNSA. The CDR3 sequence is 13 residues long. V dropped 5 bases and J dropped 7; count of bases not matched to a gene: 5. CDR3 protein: CASSQWGGNEQFF. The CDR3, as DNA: TGTGCCAGCAGCCAGTGGGGAGGGAATGAGCAGTTCTTC.

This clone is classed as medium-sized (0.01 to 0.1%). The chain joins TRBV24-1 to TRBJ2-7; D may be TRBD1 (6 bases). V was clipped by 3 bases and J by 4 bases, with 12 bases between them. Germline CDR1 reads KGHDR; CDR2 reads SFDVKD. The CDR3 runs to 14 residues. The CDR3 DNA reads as TGTGCCACCAGTGATCCACAGGGCAGATACGAGCAGTACTTC. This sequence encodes CATSDPQGRYEQYF.

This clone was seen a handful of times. CDR3: CASSKGLTEAFF. For the CDR3, the DNA is TGCGCCAGCAGCAAGGGACTTACTGAAGCTTTCTTT. The rearrangement joins TRBV5-1 to TRBJ1-1, with a weak D call TRBD1 (5 bases). The germline V and J ends were trimmed by 4 bases and 5 bases, with 9 bases remaining between them. CDR1 and CDR2 (germline): SGHRS, YFSETQ. This CDR3 has 12 residues.

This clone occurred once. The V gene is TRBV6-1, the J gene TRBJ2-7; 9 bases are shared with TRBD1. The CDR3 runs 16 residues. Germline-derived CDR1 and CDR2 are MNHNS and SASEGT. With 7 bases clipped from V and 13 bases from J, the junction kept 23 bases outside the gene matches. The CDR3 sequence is CASIPITGTGRYENYF. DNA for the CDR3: TGTGCCAGCATACCTATAACCGGGACAGGGAGGTACGAGAACTACTTC.

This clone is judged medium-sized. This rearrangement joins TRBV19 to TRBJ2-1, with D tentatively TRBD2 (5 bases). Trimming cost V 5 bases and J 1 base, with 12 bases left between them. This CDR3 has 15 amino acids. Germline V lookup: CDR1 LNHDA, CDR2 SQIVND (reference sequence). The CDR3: CASSATGSSYNEQFF. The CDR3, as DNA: TGTGCCAGTAGTGCCACGGGGTCGTCCTACAATGAGCAGTTCTTC.

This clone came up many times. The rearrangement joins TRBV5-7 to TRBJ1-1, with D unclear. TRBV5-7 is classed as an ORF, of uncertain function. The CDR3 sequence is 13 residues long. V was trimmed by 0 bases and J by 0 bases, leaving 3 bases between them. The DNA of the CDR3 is TGTGCCAGCAGCTTGGGTTTGAACACTGAAGCTTTCTTT. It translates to CASSLGLNTEAFF.

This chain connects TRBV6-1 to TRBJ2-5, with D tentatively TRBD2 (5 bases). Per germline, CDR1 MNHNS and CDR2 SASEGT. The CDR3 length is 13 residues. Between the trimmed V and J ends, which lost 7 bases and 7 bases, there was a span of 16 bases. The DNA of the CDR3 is TGTGCCAGCACCTGCCTGCCGGAGGTGACCCAGTACTTC. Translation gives CASTCLPEVTQYF.

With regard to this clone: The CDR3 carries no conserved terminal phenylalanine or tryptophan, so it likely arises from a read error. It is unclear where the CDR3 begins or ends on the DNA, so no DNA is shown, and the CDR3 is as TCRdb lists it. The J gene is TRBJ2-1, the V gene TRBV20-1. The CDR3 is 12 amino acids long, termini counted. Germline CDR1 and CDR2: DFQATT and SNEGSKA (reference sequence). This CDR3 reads CSAIPPDNAKFV.

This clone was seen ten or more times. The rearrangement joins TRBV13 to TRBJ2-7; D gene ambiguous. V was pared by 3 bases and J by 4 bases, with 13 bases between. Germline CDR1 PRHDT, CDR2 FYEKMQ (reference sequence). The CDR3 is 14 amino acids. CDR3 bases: TGTGCCAGCAGCTTCCATACCCCCCGGTACGAGCAGTACTTC. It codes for CASSFHTPRYEQYF.